The 5 T cell receptor beta chains presented below share a single source sample, sequenced in a study of monozygotic twins with inflammatory bowel disease. TCRdb processed the 5' RACE reads again and assigns one entry to each CDR3 protein, with no DNA. The record lists 140,000 to 150,000 distinct CDR3 sequences, of which the ten most abundant hold roughly 1.2%. The sample was blood. These receptors were obtained from a human donor with ulcerative colitis or Crohn's disease, or a healthy co-twin of an affected twin (not recorded which).

The chain has TRBV7-2 and TRBJ2-5; TCRdb gives TRBD1 as the D gene, but with no DNA this cannot be confirmed. The germline V gene encodes CDR1 SGHTA and CDR2 FQGNSA. The CDR3 is made up of 13 amino acids. The CDR3 region is CASSSSPTFAQYF.

The chain combines TRBV7-3 with TRBJ2-1; TCRdb's D call of TRBD2 is untestable without DNA. The CDR3 consists of 16 residues. Germline lookup yields CDR1 SGHTA and CDR2 FQGTGA. CDR3 in amino acids: CASSARLAGGVGEQFF.

The J gene is TRBJ2-4, the V gene TRBV10-1; TCRdb lists TRBD2, though no DNA is available to test this call. The CDR3 spans 13 residues. Germline CDR1 is WNHNN and CDR2 is SYGVQD (reference sequence). Here the CDR3 reads CASSERAENIQYF.

The chain carries TRBV5-1 and TRBJ2-3. Germline CDR1 and CDR2: SGHRS and YFSETQ. This CDR3 contains 15 residues. This CDR3 reads CASSLVGSSTDTQYF.

CDR3 region: CASWPSGISGELFF. The chain is built from TRBV10-2 and TRBJ2-2; the TCRdb call, TRBD2, lacks DNA for checking. Per the germline V gene, CDR1 is WSHSY and CDR2 is SAAADI. This CDR3 has 14 amino acids.